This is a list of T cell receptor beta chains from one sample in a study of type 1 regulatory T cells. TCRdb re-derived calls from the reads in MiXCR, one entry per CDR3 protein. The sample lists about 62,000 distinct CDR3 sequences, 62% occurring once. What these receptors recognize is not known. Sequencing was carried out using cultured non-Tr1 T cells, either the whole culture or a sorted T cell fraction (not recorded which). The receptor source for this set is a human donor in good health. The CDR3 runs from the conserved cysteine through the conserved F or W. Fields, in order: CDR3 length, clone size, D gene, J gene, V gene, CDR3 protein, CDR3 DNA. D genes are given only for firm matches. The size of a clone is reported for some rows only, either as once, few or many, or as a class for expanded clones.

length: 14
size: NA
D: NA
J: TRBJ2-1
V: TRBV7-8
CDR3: CASSLGRGVGEQFF
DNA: TGTGCCAGCAGCTTAGGCAGGGGTGTGGGTGAGCAGTTCTTC

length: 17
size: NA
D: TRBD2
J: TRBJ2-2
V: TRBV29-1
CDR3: CSAQNSGRQANTGELFF
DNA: TGCAGCGCTCAAAATAGCGGGAGACAAGCGAACACCGGGGAGCTGTTTTTT

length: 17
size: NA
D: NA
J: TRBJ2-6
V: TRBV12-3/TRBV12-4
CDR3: CASSSGVQSSGANVLTF
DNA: TGTGCCAGCAGTTCAGGGGTCCAGAGCTCTGGGGCCAACGTCCTGACTTTC

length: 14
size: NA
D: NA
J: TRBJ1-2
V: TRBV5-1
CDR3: CASSSGDTNYGYTF
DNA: TGCGCCAGCAGCTCTGGGGACACTAACTATGGCTACACCTTC

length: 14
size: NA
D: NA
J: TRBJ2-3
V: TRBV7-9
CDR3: CASRTGIGGDTQYF
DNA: TGTGCCAGCAGGACCGGGATAGGGGGGGATACGCAGTATTTT

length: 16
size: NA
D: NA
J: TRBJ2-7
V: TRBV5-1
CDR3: CASSHLGPSRSYEQYF
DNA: TGCGCCAGCAGCCATTTGGGGCCTTCGAGGTCCTACGAGCAGTACTTC

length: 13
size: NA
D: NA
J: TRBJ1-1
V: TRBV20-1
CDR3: CSARPGGVTEAFF
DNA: TGCAGTGCTAGACCGGGAGGGGTCACTGAAGCTTTCTTT

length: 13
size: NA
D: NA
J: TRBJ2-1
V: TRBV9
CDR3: CASSAGVPNEQFF
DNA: TGTGCCAGCAGCGCGGGAGTTCCTAATGAGCAGTTCTTC

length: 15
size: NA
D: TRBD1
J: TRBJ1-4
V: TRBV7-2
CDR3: CASSTQQGIHEKLFF
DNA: TGTGCCAGCAGCACCCAACAGGGGATTCACGAAAAACTGTTTTTT

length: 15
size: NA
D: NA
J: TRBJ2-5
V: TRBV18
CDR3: CASSPRVNVQETQYF
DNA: TGTGCCAGCTCACCACGGGTTAACGTCCAAGAGACCCAGTACTTC

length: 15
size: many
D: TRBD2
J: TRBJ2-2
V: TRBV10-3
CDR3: CAITRTSGTAGELFF
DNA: TGTGCCATCACCCGGACTAGCGGGACGGCCGGGGAGCTGTTTTTT

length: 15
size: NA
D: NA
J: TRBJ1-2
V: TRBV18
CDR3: CASSPDSNSNYGYTF
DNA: TGTGCCAGCTCACCTGACAGCAACTCTAACTATGGCTACACCTTC

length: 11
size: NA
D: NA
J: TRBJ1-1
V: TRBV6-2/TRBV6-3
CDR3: CASRTGHQTFF
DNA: TGTGCCAGCAGGACGGGACACCAAACTTTCTTT

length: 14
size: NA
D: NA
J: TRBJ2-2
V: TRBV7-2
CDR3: CASSRRTNTGELFF
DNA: TGTGCCAGCAGCAGGAGGACAAACACCGGGGAGCTGTTTTTT

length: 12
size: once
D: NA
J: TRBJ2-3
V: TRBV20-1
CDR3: CSARGGVYTQYF
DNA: TGCAGTGCTAGAGGGGGCGTATATACGCAGTATTTT

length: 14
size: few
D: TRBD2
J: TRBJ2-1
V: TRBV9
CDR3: CASSASGRDNEQFF
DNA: TGTGCCAGCAGCGCTAGCGGGAGGGACAATGAGCAGTTCTTC

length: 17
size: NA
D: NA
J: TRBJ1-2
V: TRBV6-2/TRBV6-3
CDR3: CASSPNFSQGPNYGYTF
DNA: TGTGCCAGCAGTCCGAACTTCTCACAGGGACCCAACTATGGCTACACCTTC

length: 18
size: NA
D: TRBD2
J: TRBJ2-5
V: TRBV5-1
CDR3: CASSRGGLADPREGAQYF
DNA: TGCGCCAGCAGCCGGGGTGGACTAGCGGACCCCAGGGAAGGGGCCCAGTACTTC

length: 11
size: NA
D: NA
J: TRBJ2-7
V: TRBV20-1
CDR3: CSATEIYEQYF
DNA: TGCAGTGCTACGGAAATTTACGAGCAGTACTTC

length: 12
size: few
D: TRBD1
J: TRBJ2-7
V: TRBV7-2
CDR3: CASSATGNEQYF
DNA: TGTGCCAGCAGCGCGACAGGGAACGAGCAGTACTTC

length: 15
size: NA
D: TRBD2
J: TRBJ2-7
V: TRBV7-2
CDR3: CASSPLAGSSYEQYF
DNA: TGTGCCAGCAGCCCACTAGCGGGGTCCTCCTACGAGCAGTACTTC

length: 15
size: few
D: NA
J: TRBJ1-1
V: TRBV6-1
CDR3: CASLGVRLGRAEAFF
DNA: TGTGCCAGTTTAGGCGTTCGGTTGGGAAGGGCTGAAGCTTTCTTT

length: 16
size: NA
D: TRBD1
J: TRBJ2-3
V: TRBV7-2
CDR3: CASSGWGQTNTDTQYF
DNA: TGTGCCAGCAGCGGGTGGGGACAGACAAACACAGATACGCAGTATTTT

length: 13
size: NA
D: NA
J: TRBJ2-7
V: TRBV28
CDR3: CASQPGGLHEQYF
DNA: TGTGCCAGCCAACCCGGGGGACTCCACGAGCAGTACTTC

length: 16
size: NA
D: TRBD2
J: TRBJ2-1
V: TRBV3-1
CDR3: CASSPRTSGVYNEQFF
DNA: TGTGCCAGCAGCCCTAGGACTAGCGGGGTCTACAATGAGCAGTTCTTC

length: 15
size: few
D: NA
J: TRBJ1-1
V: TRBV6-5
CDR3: CASSSGRGRDTEAFF
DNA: TGTGCCAGCAGTTCTGGCCGCGGGAGGGACACTGAAGCTTTCTTT

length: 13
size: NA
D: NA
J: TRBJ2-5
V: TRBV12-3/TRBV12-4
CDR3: CASSLAGSETQYF
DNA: TGTGCCAGCAGTTTAGCCGGATCAGAGACCCAGTACTTC

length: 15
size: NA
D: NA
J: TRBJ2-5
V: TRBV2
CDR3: CASRTPWGSQETQYF
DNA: TGTGCCAGCAGGACGCCTTGGGGTAGCCAAGAGACCCAGTACTTC

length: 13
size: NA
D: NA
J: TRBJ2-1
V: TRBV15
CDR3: CATSRVASGEQFF
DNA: TGTGCCACCAGCAGAGTCGCGAGTGGTGAGCAGTTCTTC

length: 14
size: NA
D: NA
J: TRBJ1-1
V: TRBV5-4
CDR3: CASSLQGRPTEAFF
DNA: TGTGCCAGCAGCTTGCAGGGGCGCCCCACTGAAGCTTTCTTT

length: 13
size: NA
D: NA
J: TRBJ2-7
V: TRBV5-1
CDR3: CASSRGGSYEQYF
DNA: TGCGCCAGCAGCAGGGGCGGGTCCTACGAGCAGTACTTC

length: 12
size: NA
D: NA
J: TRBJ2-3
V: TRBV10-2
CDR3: CASKISTDTQYF
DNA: TGCGCCAGCAAAATCAGCACAGATACGCAGTATTTT

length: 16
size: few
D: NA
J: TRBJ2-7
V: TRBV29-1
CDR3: CSVEVAPGPHSYEQYF
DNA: TGCAGCGTTGAAGTCGCGCCAGGGCCCCACTCCTACGAGCAGTACTTC

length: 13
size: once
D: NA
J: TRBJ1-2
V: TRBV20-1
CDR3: CSATTGGGDGYTF
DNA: TGCAGTGCTACAACGGGGGGAGGAGATGGCTACACCTTC

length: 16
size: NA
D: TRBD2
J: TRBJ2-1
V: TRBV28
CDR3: CASRHVVAGDGNEQFF
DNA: TGTGCCAGCAGACACGTTGTAGCGGGAGATGGTAATGAGCAGTTCTTC

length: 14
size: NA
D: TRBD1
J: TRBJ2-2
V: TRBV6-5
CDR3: CASSRQGPSGELFF
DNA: TGTGCCAGCAGTAGACAGGGACCATCGGGGGAGCTGTTTTTT

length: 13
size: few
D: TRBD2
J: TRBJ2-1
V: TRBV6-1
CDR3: CASSPLAGYEQFF
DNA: TGTGCCAGCAGCCCCCTAGCGGGTTATGAGCAGTTCTTC

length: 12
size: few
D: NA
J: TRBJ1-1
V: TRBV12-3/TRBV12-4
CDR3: CASSLRGPEAFF
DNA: TGTGCCAGCAGTTTGCGGGGTCCTGAAGCTTTCTTT

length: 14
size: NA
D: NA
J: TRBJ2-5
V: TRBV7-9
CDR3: CASSRTDHQETQYF
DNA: TGTGCCAGCAGCAGGACAGACCACCAAGAGACCCAGTACTTC

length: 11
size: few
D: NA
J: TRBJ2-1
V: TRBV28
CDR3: CASDQGFEQFF
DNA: TGTGCCAGCGATCAGGGTTTTGAGCAGTTCTTC

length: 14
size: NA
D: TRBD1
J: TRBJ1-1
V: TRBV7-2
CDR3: CASSPDRAVTEAFF
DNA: TGTGCCAGCAGCCCAGACAGGGCGGTCACTGAAGCTTTCTTT

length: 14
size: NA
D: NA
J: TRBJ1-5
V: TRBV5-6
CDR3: CASSLDGSNQPQHF
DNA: TGTGCCAGCAGCTTGGACGGCAGCAATCAGCCCCAGCATTTT

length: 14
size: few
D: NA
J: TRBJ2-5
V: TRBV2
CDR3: CASPPGTTQETQYF
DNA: TGTGCCAGCCCCCCCGGGACAACACAAGAGACCCAGTACTTC

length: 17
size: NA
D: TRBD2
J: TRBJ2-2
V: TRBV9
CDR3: CASSVGLAGDGTGELFF
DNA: TGTGCCAGCAGCGTAGGACTAGCGGGAGATGGCACCGGGGAGCTGTTTTTT

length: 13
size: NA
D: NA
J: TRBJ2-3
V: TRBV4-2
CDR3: CASSKGTPDTQYF
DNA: TGTGCCAGCAGCAAGGGCACTCCGGATACGCAGTATTTT

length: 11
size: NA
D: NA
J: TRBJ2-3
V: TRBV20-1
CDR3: CSARVSDTQYF
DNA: TGCAGTGCTAGAGTTTCAGATACGCAGTATTTT

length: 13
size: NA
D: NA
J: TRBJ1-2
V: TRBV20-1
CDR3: CSARNTGSYGYTF
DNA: TGCAGTGCCCGAAATACCGGGAGCTATGGCTACACCTTC

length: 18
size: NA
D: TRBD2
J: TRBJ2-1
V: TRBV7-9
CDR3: CASSLPPRLAGGRDEQFF
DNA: TGTGCCAGCAGCCTGCCCCCCCGCTTAGCGGGAGGCCGGGATGAGCAGTTCTTC

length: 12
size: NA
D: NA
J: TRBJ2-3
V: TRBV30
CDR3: CAWATSFDTQYF
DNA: TGTGCCTGGGCGACTAGTTTCGATACGCAGTATTTT

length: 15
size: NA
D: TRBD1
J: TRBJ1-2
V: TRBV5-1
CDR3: CASSFLTGGRYGYTF
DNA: TGCGCCAGCAGCTTCCTGACAGGGGGCCGCTATGGCTACACCTTC

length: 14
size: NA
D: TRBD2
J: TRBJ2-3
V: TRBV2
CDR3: CASSDSGSEDTQYF
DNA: TGTGCCAGCAGCGATAGCGGGAGTGAAGATACGCAGTATTTT

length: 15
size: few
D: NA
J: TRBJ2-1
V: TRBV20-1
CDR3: CSARAGFSSYNEQFF
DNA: TGCAGTGCTAGAGCGGGTTTTAGCTCCTACAATGAGCAGTTCTTC

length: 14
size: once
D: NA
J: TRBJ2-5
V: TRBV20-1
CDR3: CSARAAGARETQYF
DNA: TGCAGTGCTAGAGCTGCGGGGGCGAGAGAGACCCAGTACTTC

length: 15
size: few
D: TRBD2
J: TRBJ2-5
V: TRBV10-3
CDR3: CAIRGTSGVQETQYF
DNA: TGTGCCATCAGGGGGACTAGCGGAGTCCAAGAGACCCAGTACTTC

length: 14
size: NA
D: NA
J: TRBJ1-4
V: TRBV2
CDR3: CASSNKGTNEKLFF
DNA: TGTGCCAGCAGCAATAAGGGAACTAATGAAAAACTGTTTTTT

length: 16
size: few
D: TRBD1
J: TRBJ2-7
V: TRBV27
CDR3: CASSSIPGQGAYEQYF
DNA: TGTGCCAGCAGTTCTATTCCGGGACAGGGGGCATACGAGCAGTACTTC

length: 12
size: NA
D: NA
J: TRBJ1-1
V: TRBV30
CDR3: CAWFGPNTEAFF
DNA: TGTGCCTGGTTTGGCCCGAACACTGAAGCTTTCTTT

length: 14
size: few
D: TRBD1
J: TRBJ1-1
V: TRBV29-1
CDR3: CSAYSGQGDTEAFF
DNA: TGCAGCGCCTACTCGGGACAGGGGGACACTGAAGCTTTCTTT